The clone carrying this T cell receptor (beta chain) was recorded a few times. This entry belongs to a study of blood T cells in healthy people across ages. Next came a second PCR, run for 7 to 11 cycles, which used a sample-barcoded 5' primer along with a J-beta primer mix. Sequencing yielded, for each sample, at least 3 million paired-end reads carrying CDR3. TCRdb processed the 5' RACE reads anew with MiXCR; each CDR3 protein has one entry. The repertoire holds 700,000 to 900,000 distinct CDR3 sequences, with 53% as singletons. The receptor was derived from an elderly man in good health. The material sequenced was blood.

DNA for the CDR3: TGTGCCAGCAGCTTCCACCTACCGAGTAATTCACCCCTCCACTTT. Its translation is CASSFHLPSNSPLHF. The V and J genes are TRBV11-2 and TRBJ1-6; no firm D call. CDR3 length: 15 amino acids. Germline values: CDR1 SGHAT, CDR2 FQNNGV. The ends were cut back, 3 bases at V and 6 bases at J, with 12 bases in the middle.